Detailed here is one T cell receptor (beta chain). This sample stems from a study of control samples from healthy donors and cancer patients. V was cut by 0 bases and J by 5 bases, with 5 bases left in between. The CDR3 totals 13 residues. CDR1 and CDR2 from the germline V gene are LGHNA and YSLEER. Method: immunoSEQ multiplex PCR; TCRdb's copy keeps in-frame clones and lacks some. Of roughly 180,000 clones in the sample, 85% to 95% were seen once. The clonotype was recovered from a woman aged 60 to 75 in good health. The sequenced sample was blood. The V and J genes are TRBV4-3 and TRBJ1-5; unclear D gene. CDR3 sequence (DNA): TGCGCCAGCAGCCAAGACGGGGATCAGCCCCAGCATTTT. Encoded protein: CASSQDGDQPQHF.